The source of this TCR beta chain is a study of T cell responses to AZD1222 COVID-19 vaccine. Analyses pooled second doses at about 4 or about 12 weeks. CDR3 length: 15 residues. Germline V gene lookup returns CDR1 MRHNA and CDR2 SNTAGT. Trimming cost V 4 bases and J 5 bases, with 12 bases left between them. The method was immunoSEQ multiplex PCR; TCRdb's version includes in-frame clones alone and lacks a portion of them. This table has 90,000 to 95,000 clones, 88% appearing once. This sequence originates from an adult who received the AZD1222 COVID-19 vaccine. The chain joins TRBV6-4 to TRBJ1-6; TRBD1 is a possible D gene (5 bases). The sequences come from peripheral blood, collected 28 days after the second AZD1222 dose. The CDR3 sequence: CASSVSRDDNSPLHF. CDR3 in DNA: TGTGCCAGCAGTGTAAGCAGGGACGATAATTCACCCCTCCACTTT.